These T cell receptor beta chains were read from a single sample in a study of T cell repertoires in cytomegalovirus infection. TCRdb ran MiXCR on the reads and lists one entry per CDR3 protein. The sample holds approximately 270,000 distinct CDR3 sequences, around 20% seen once. The antigens these receptors bind are not known. The sample here was cultured PBMCs, taken from culture after CMV antigen stimulation. The receptors stem from a human donor in good health (CMV status not recorded). Some clones in this sample may be carry-over from other donors' samples. CDR3s include the opening cysteine and the closing phenylalanine or tryptophan. D genes are given only for firm matches. Not all rows give a size; the values are once, few, many and, for expanded clones, a class.

TRBD1	many	TRBV19	TRBJ1-5	CASRDRANQPQHF	TGTGCCAGTAGGGACAGGGCGAATCAGCCCCAGCATTTT
TRBD2	-	TRBV7-2	TRBJ2-7	CASSLYGGGEVYGSRKWYEQYF	TGTGCCAGCAGCTTATACGGGGGGGGGGAGGTATACGGGAGTCGTAAATGGTACGAGCAGTACTTC
-	-	TRBV7-2	TRBJ1-3	CASSLEGSGNTIYF	TGTGCCAGCAGCCTGGAGGGGTCTGGAAACACCATATATTTT
-	few	TRBV10-3	TRBJ1-2	CAISDIVNYGYTF	TGTGCCATCAGTGATATAGTTAACTATGGCTACACCTTC
TRBD2	-	TRBV7-3	TRBJ2-1	CASSYILAGNNEQFF	TGTGCCAGCAGCTATATACTAGCGGGGAACAATGAGCAGTTCTTC
TRBD1	-	TRBV30	TRBJ1-1	CAHRTGSGTEAFF	TGTGCCCATAGGACAGGGAGTGGCACTGAAGCTTTCTTT
-	-	TRBV6-6	TRBJ1-6	CASRSTGGNNSPLHF	TGTGCCAGCAGGTCAACGGGAGGGAATAATTCACCCCTCCACTTT
-	few	TRBV20-1	TRBJ2-3	CSAPVGGVFTDTQYF	TGCAGTGCGCCGGTAGGAGGGGTATTCACAGATACGCAGTATTTT
-	-	TRBV19	TRBJ1-2	CASSMSLDRTNYGYTF	TGTGCCAGTAGTATGTCGCTGGACAGAACTAACTATGGCTACACCTTC
TRBD2	-	TRBV7-2	TRBJ2-1	CASSKLGTSGRAYEQFF	TGTGCCAGCAGCAAACTAGGGACTAGCGGGAGGGCCTATGAGCAGTTCTTC
-	-	TRBV20-1	TRBJ1-4	CSVPGVAEKLFF	TGCAGTGTTCCAGGGGTGGCAGAAAAACTGTTTTTT
-	-	TRBV23-1	TRBJ2-1	CASIGSCEQFF	TGCGCCAGCATAGGGAGTTGTGAGCAGTTCTTC
-	few	TRBV7-3	TRBJ2-2	CASSLTWKTGELFF	TGTGCCAGCAGCTTAACTTGGAAGACCGGGGAGCTGTTTTTT
-	many	TRBV12-3/TRBV12-4	TRBJ2-2	CASSLVKNTGELFF	TGTGCCAGCAGTTTAGTCAAGAACACCGGGGAGCTGTTTTTT
-	-	TRBV2	TRBJ2-1	CASSSGSPRTDEQFF	TGTGCCAGCAGTTCCGGGTCGCCTAGAACGGATGAGCAGTTCTTC
-	many	TRBV7-9	TRBJ1-4	CASTPGRGSWEKLFF	TGTGCCAGCACCCCCGGGAGGGGTTCTTGGGAAAAACTGTTTTTT
-	-	TRBV6-1	TRBJ2-1	CASSLGWERSYNEQFF	TGTGCCAGCAGTTTGGGGTGGGAGCGCTCCTACAATGAGCAGTTCTTC
-	-	TRBV19	TRBJ1-4	CASHSLLREKLFF	TGTGCCTCCCACTCCCTTCTTCGAGAAAAACTGTTTTTT
-	many	TRBV23-1	TRBJ2-7	CASSQSSGIFYEQYF	TGCGCCAGCAGTCAGTCTTCTGGTATTTTCTACGAGCAGTACTTC
-	few	TRBV10-3	TRBJ2-1	CAISGRTSPNEQFF	TGTGCCATCAGTGGGAGAACTAGCCCTAATGAGCAGTTCTTC
-	few	TRBV6-2/TRBV6-3	TRBJ2-2	CASSYYGELFF	TGTGCCAGCAGTTACTACGGGGAGCTGTTTTTT
-	-	TRBV7-6	TRBJ1-4	CASSLAGTENEKLFF	TGTGCCAGCAGCTTAGCCGGGACGGAGAATGAAAAACTGTTTTTT
-	-	TRBV27	TRBJ2-7	CAASAGLGEEQYF	TGTGCCGCCTCAGCGGGTTTGGGGGAGGAGCAGTACTTC
TRBD1	-	TRBV29-1	TRBJ2-4	CSVAGGGLAKNIQYF	TGCAGCGTTGCAGGGGGCGGACTAGCCAAAAACATTCAGTACTTC
TRBD1	many	TRBV7-2	TRBJ2-3	CASSRTGGGRNTQYF	TGTGCCAGCAGCAGGACAGGGGGAGGACGGAATACGCAGTATTTT
TRBD1	few	TRBV5-6	TRBJ1-1	CASSGPGQGNTEAFF	TGTGCCAGCAGCGGACCGGGACAGGGGAACACTGAAGCTTTCTTT
-	-	TRBV6-2/TRBV6-3	TRBJ1-1	CASSYLRTGTEAFF	TGTGCCAGCAGTTACCTACGGACTGGCACTGAAGCTTTCTTT
TRBD1	few	TRBV4-1	TRBJ1-3	CASSQPGGSGNTIYF	TGCGCCAGCAGCCAACCAGGGGGATCTGGAAACACCATATATTTT
-	-	TRBV11-2	TRBJ1-2	CASSSLRRKPDYGYTF	TGTGCCAGCAGCTCCCTCAGACGAAAACCCGACTATGGCTACACCTTC
TRBD1	-	TRBV6-2/TRBV6-3	TRBJ2-7	CASRERQGWGKRYF	TGTGCCAGCAGAGAACGACAGGGTTGGGGAAAGAGATACTTC
-	-	TRBV13	TRBJ1-1	CASSSFRALNTEAFF	TGTGCCAGCAGCTCCTTTAGGGCCCTGAACACTGAAGCTTTCTTT
TRBD1	few	TRBV7-9	TRBJ2-5	CASSSAGTGKETQYF	TGTGCCAGCAGCTCGGCCGGGACAGGGAAGGAGACCCAGTACTTC
-	many	TRBV7-8	TRBJ1-2	CASSFHRDGYTF	TGTGCCAGCAGCTTCCACAGGGATGGCTACACCTTC
TRBD1	-	TRBV18	TRBJ1-2	CASSSGQDNYGYTF	TGTGCCAGCTCATCCGGACAGGACAACTATGGCTACACCTTC
-	many	TRBV7-2	TRBJ1-5	CASSLQRGNQPQHF	TGTGCCAGCAGCTTACAGCGAGGAAATCAGCCCCAGCATTTT
-	few	TRBV7-7	TRBJ1-1	CASSPHTLTEAFF	TGTGCCAGCAGCCCGCACACACTCACTGAAGCTTTCTTT
TRBD1	-	TRBV4-3	TRBJ1-1	CASSHPPGQGSITEAFF	TGCGCCAGCAGCCACCCGCCGGGACAGGGGTCGATCACTGAAGCTTTCTTT
TRBD2	many	TRBV7-2	TRBJ2-2	CASSSRTSGSPGELFF	TGTGCCAGCAGCTCGAGGACTAGCGGGAGCCCCGGGGAGCTGTTTTTT
-	-	TRBV14	TRBJ2-7	CASSQVGGAKEYEQYF	TGTGCCAGCAGCCAAGTGGGCGGGGCCAAGGAATACGAGCAGTACTTC
TRBD1	-	TRBV4-3	TRBJ1-4	CASSQDGQGSEKLFF	TGCGCCAGCAGCCAAGATGGACAGGGATCTGAAAAACTGTTTTTT
-	-	TRBV2	TRBJ1-1	CASRIGSTEALF	TGTGCCAGCAGGATTGGGAGCACTGAAGCTTTGTTT
TRBD1	many	TRBV7-6	TRBJ1-2	CASSFNTGTGSYGYTF	TGTGCCAGCAGCTTCAATACCGGGACAGGGTCATATGGCTACACCTTC
TRBD2	-	TRBV7-3	TRBJ2-3	CASSLFLAGPDTQYF	TGTGCCAGCAGCTTATTCTTAGCGGGACCAGATACGCAGTATTTT
TRBD2	many	TRBV7-2	TRBJ2-1	CASRPQLAGVNEQFF	TGTGCCAGCAGACCACAACTAGCGGGAGTGAATGAGCAGTTCTTC
-	-	TRBV28	TRBJ2-1	CASTSVREDYNEQFF	TGTGCCAGCACCTCGGTTCGGGAAGACTACAATGAGCAGTTCTTC
-	-	TRBV7-2	TRBJ1-1	CASSRVGGLKAFF	TGTGCCAGCAGCCGGGTGGGAGGACTTAAAGCTTTCTTT